A selection of T cell receptor beta chains follows, all from one sample in a study of blood T cell repertoires in COVID-19. TCRdb's copy holds only in-frame clones and misses some; the assay was immunoSEQ multiplex PCR. The sample includes 80,000 or so clones, about 89% of them seen just once. Specimen: peripheral blood. The receptors shown here come from a woman aged 55-69 years with acute or convalescent COVID-19. Both conserved end residues are part of each CDR3. Fields, in order: J gene, clone size, V gene, D gene, CDR3 protein, CDR3 DNA. A D gene is named only where the DNA matches it firmly. The size field is filled for only some rows; it gives once, few, many or a size class.

TRBJ1-2 . TRBV4-3 TRBD1 CASSQAEGTGGFSYGYTF TGCGCCAGCAGCCAAGCCGAAGGGACAGGGGGCTTCTCCTATGGCTACACCTTC
TRBJ2-1 once TRBV28 TRBD1 CASSRMVGQGSYNEQFF TGTGCCAGCAGTAGGATGGTAGGACAGGGCTCCTACAATGAGCAGTTCTTC
TRBJ1-1 . TRBV3-1/TRBV3-2 . CASSQAGTGEFF TGTGCCAGCAGCCAAGCGGGGACGGGGGAATTCTTT
TRBJ2-1 . TRBV27 . CASSLQGLYNEQFF TGTGCCAGCAGTTTACAGGGCCTCTACAATGAGCAGTTCTTC
TRBJ2-3 . TRBV19 TRBD2 CASSTRRLAGVTDTQYF TGTGCCAGTAGTACGCGCCGACTAGCGGGGGTCACAGATACGCAGTATTTT
TRBJ1-1 . TRBV19 TRBD1 CASRIRDSEAFF TGTGCCAGTAGGATCCGGGACAGTGAAGCTTTCTTT
TRBJ2-7 . TRBV29-1 . CSVVEPTYEQYF TGCAGCGTTGTGGAGCCTACCTACGAGCAGTACTTC
TRBJ2-7 once TRBV28 . CASSLLAGLSEQYF TGTGCCAGCAGTTTATTAGCAGGACTCAGCGAGCAGTACTTC
TRBJ2-1 . TRBV6-5 TRBD2 CASSQIAGVDNEQFF TGTGCCAGCAGCCAAATAGCGGGAGTGGACAATGAGCAGTTCTTC
TRBJ1-2 . TRBV7-2 . CASSPGRQSTYGYTF TGTGCCAGCAGCCCAGGGAGGCAGAGCACCTATGGCTACACCTTC
TRBJ2-1 . TRBV5-1 TRBD1 CASSLQAGGYSEQFF TGCGCCAGCAGCTTGCAGGCAGGGGGATATTCTGAGCAGTTCTTC
TRBJ1-2 . TRBV5-5 TRBD1 CASSLAVQGANYGYTF TGTGCCAGCAGCTTGGCCGTACAGGGGGCTAACTATGGCTACACCTTC
TRBJ2-7 few TRBV30 TRBD2 CAWRARLGGGAYEQYF TGTGCCTGGAGGGCCCGATTAGGCGGGGGGGCCTACGAGCAGTACTTC
TRBJ2-7 . TRBV7-8 TRBD2 CASSLFLVAGAYEQYF TGTGCCAGCAGCTTGTTCTTGGTAGCGGGTGCCTACGAGCAGTACTTC
TRBJ2-7 . TRBV7-2 TRBD2 CASSLSYRGEYEQYF TGTGCCAGCAGCTTAAGTTATCGGGGGGAGTACGAGCAGTACTTC
TRBJ2-1 . TRBV5-1 TRBD2 CASRTRLAGDDNEQFF TGCGCCAGCAGAACACGACTAGCGGGTGACGACAATGAGCAGTTCTTC
TRBJ2-6 . TRBV15 TRBD1 CATSRGDRAGANVLTF TGTGCCACCAGCAGAGGGGACAGGGCAGGGGCCAACGTCCTGACTTTC